Each of the 20 T cell receptor beta chains below was sequenced from the same sample in a study of cytomegalovirus exposure and HLA in healthy donors. The study ran its PCR with 60 Vbeta and 13 Jbeta primers. Profiling relied on immunoSEQ multiplex PCR, and the TCRdb table lists in-frame clones only, not all of them. The sample records fewer than 200,000 clones, approximately 80% being singletons. The sequencing sample was made of PBMCs. The receptor source for this set is a woman in her twenties or thirties in good health and CMV-seropositive.

The genes are TRBV5-1 and TRBJ2-2, with D unclear. The germline V gene has CDR1 SGHRS and CDR2 YFSETQ. V lost 2 bases and J 7 bases, leaving 9 bases between the germline ends. This CDR3 spans 13 amino acids. The CDR3 reads CASSFPRSGELFF. The CDR3 bases are TGCGCCAGCAGCTTCCCTCGCAGCGGGGAGCTGTTTTTT. Using reference TRBV5-1 and TRBJ2-2 for the parts outside the CDR3, the full variable domain is KAGVTQTPRYLIKTRGQQVTLSCSPISGHRSVSWYQQTPGQGLQFLFEYFSETQRNKGNFPGRFSGRQFSNSRSEMNVSTLELGDSALYLCASSFPRSGELFFGEGSRLTVL.

A single count supports this clone. The V and J genes are TRBV7-2 and TRBJ1-6; TRBD1 might be the D (6 bases). CDR3 length: 15 amino acids. V shed 5 bases and J shed 9 bases, with 17 bases lying between them. Germline-derived CDR1 and CDR2 are SGHTA and FQGNSA. The CDR3 sequence: CASSPVGQGSSPLHF. CDR3 in DNA: TGTGCCAGCAGCCCAGTAGGTCAGGGGAGTTCACCCCTCCACTTT.

This chain connects TRBV7-9 to TRBJ2-1; TRBD2 might be the D (6 bases). Germline CDR1 reads SEHNR; CDR2 reads FQNEAQ (reference sequence). V was cut by 5 bases and J by 4 bases, with 15 bases left in between. The CDR3 runs to 15 residues. As DNA, the CDR3 is TGTGCCAGCAGCGGAGGGCAGGGCGGTTACAATGAGCAGTTCTTC. This encodes CASSGGQGGYNEQFF.

The gene calls are TRBV5-1 and TRBJ2-1; 10 bases are a match to TRBD2. V was clipped by 1 base and J by 3 bases; unmatched bases: 1. This CDR3 spans 15 amino acids. Germline V gene sequence: CDR1 SGHRS, CDR2 YFSETQ. The CDR3 sequence is CASSLSGGGYNEQFF. The CDR3 DNA reads TGCGCCAGCAGCTTGAGCGGGGGGGGCTACAATGAGCAGTTCTTC. Complete variable domain (other parts from reference TRBV5-1 and TRBJ2-1): KAGVTQTPRYLIKTRGQQVTLSCSPISGHRSVSWYQQTPGQGLQFLFEYFSETQRNKGNFPGRFSGRQFSNSRSEMNVSTLELGDSALYLCASSLSGGGYNEQFFGPGTRLTVL.

J is TRBJ2-3 and V is TRBV7-3, with TRBD2 identical over 7 bases. In germline, CDR1 is SGHTA, CDR2 FQGTGA. The CDR3 has 15 amino acids. With 5 bases clipped from V and 5 bases from J, the junction kept 10 bases outside the gene matches. The CDR3 DNA reads as TGTGCCAGCAGCCGACTAGCCGGGTCCCAAGATACGCAGTATTTT. Its protein is CASSRLAGSQDTQYF.

In the case of this clone: The sample carries other DNA sequences with the same CDR3. The chain uses TRBV20-1 and TRBJ1-1; D is perhaps TRBD1 (5 bases). V was cut by 6 bases and J by 1 base, with 6 bases left in between. Germline V gene sequence: CDR1 DFQATT, CDR2 SNEGSKA (reference sequence). The CDR3 extends over 11 amino acids. The CDR3 here is CSATGNTEAFF. The CDR3 DNA follows: TGCAGTGCAACAGGGAACACTGAAGCTTTCTTT.

The chain employs TRBV5-1 and TRBJ2-2, with 7 bases identical to TRBD1. The CDR3 extends over 15 amino acids. Trimming took 4 bases from V and 0 from J; bases not matched to a gene: 3. Germline assignment: CDR1 SGHRS and CDR2 YFSETQ. CDR3 amino acids: CASSPGTANTGELFF. Written as DNA, the CDR3 is TGCGCCAGCAGCCCTGGGACAGCGAACACCGGGGAGCTGTTTTTT.

This chain links TRBV7-2 with TRBJ2-1; possibly TRBD1 for D (6 bases). The germline V and J ends were trimmed by 7 bases and 6 bases, with 19 bases remaining between them. Germline loops: CDR1 SGHTA, CDR2 FQGNSA. The CDR3 consists of 15 residues. CDR3 in DNA: TGTGCCAGCACCTCCCGGGCAGGGGATCGCAATGAGCAGTTCTTC. Protein sequence: CASTSRAGDRNEQFF.

The chain combines TRBV2 with TRBJ2-2; D is unclear. The CDR3 extends over 16 amino acids. The germline V gene has CDR1 SNHLY and CDR2 FYNNEI. Trimming removed 3 bases from V and 6 bases from J, with 17 bases in between. CDR3 nucleotide sequence: TGTGCCAGCAGTGACACCTCAGGTTCCCACGCCGGGGAGCTGTTTTTT. It yields the protein CASSDTSGSHAGELFF. Full variable domain (remainder filled in from reference TRBV2 and TRBJ2-2): EPEVTQTPSHQVTQMGQEVILRCVPISNHLYFYWYRQILGQKVEFLVSFYNNEISEKSEIFDDQFSVERPDGSNFTLKIRSTKLEDSAMYFCASSDTSGSHAGELFFGEGSRLTVL.

This clone is a singleton in its sample. The chain couples TRBV7-2 to TRBJ1-2; TRBD1 might be the D (5 bases). The V and J ends lost 2 bases and 4 bases respectively, with 20 bases between them. The CDR3 extends over 17 amino acids. CDR1 is SGHTA and CDR2 is FQGNSA in the germline V gene. The DNA of the CDR3 is TGTGCCAGCAGCTTACAAGGGGCGTTTCGCACCTCCTATGGCTACACCTTC. Protein sequence: CASSLQGAFRTSYGYTF.

This chain joins TRBV12-5 and TRBJ1-1; 7 nucleotides line up with TRBD1. Trimming removed 9 bases from V and 0 bases from J; junction bases left unmatched: 13. CDR1 and CDR2 from the germline V gene are LGHNT and FRNRAP. The CDR3 totals 16 residues. CDR3 DNA sequence: TGTGCTAGCACAGAAAAAAACGGGACAGTGAACACTGAAGCTTTCTTT. It translates to CASTEKNGTVNTEAFF.

V usage is TRBV28 and J usage is TRBJ1-6, with D possibly TRBD1 on 5 matching bases. This CDR3 comprises 15 residues. With 5 bases removed from V and 9 bases from J, the gap between germline ends came to 17 bases. Germline V lookup: CDR1 MDHEN, CDR2 SYDVKM. For the CDR3, the DNA is TGTGCCAGCAGTCGAGACAGAATTAAATTTTCACCCCTCCACTTT. Its protein is CASSRDRIKFSPLHF.

This CDR3 reads CASHTGGAETQYF. The CDR3 nucleotides read TGTGCCAGCCATACAGGGGGGGCAGAGACCCAGTACTTC. This chain uses TRBV5-4 with TRBJ2-5; tentatively, D is TRBD1 (8 bases). This CDR3 spans 13 amino acids. V was cut by 7 bases and J by 4 bases, with 14 bases left in between. Germline loops: CDR1 SGHNT, CDR2 YYREEE (reference sequence).

Notes on this clone: A read error may account for a junction end that differs from germline. The chain joins TRBV6-1 to TRBJ2-5; 8 bases match TRBD1. Germline V gene lookup returns CDR1 MNHNS and CDR2 SASEGT. The CDR3 has 15 amino acids. The CDR3 loop reads CAGSDRTGPWETQYF. CDR3 DNA: TGTGCCGGCAGTGATCGGACAGGGCCTTGGGAGACCCAGTACTTC.

The chain joins TRBV7-3 to TRBJ2-1, with 16 bases identical to TRBD2. The V gene's germline CDR1 is SGHTA and CDR2 FQGTGA. This CDR3 comprises 13 residues. The junction had 2 bases not matched to a gene; V was cut back by 4 bases and J by 14 bases. CDR3: CASSSGTSGGEFF. CDR3 coding DNA: TGTGCCAGCAGCTCAGGGACTAGCGGGGGGGAGTTCTTC.

The chain carries TRBV7-9 and TRBJ1-4, with unresolved D. Trimming took off 5 bases at V and 6 bases at J, with 16 bases between the two ends. CDR3 size: 15 residues. Germline-derived CDR1 and CDR2 are SEHNR and FQNEAQ (reference sequence). The CDR3 reads CASSRPSGEDEKLFF. As DNA, the CDR3 is TGTGCCAGCAGCCGACCATCGGGAGAGGATGAAAAACTGTTTTTT.

Here the CDR3 DNA reads TGTGCCAGCAGCTCTCGGGACAAGAGCTCCTACAATGAGCAGTTCTTC. It is translated as CASSSRDKSSYNEQFF. The V gene is TRBV7-2, the J gene TRBJ2-1; D might be TRBD1 (6 bases). V gave up 4 bases and J gave up 0 bases, with 13 bases separating them. Germline CDR1 SGHTA, CDR2 FQGNSA. The CDR3 sequence is 16 residues long.

The chain employs TRBV5-5 and TRBJ1-1, with 9 bases matching TRBD1. The CDR3 has 15 amino acids. CDR1 is SGHKS and CDR2 is YYEKEE in the germline V gene (reference sequence). V gave up 4 bases and J gave up 7 bases; unmatched junction bases: 11. CDR3 sequence: CASSTTGGAWGEAFF. CDR3 nucleotides: TGTGCCAGCAGCACAACAGGGGGCGCATGGGGTGAAGCTTTCTTT.

In its sample, this clone was seen once. This chain connects TRBV2 to TRBJ1-1, with D unclear. The CDR3 length is 16 residues. The germline gives CDR1 SNHLY, CDR2 FYNNEI. The ends were cut back, 6 bases at V and 1 base at J, with 18 bases in the middle. The DNA of the CDR3 is TGTGCCAGCAGCCCCCGGGTGGCAGTACGGAACACTGAAGCTTTCTTT. Translated, it gives CASSPRVAVRNTEAFF. The variable domain in full, with the rest retrieved from reference TRBV2 and TRBJ1-1, is EPEVTQTPSHQVTQMGQEVILRCVPISNHLYFYWYRQILGQKVEFLVSFYNNEISEKSEIFDDQFSVERPDGSNFTLKIRSTKLEDSAMYFCASSPRVAVRNTEAFFGQGTRLTVV.

The chain carries TRBV2 and TRBJ1-1, with 9 bases fitting TRBD1. The CDR3 length is 17 residues. V lost 4 bases to trimming and J lost 0 bases; unmatched junction nucleotides: 9. Germline V gene data show CDR1 as SNHLY and CDR2 as FYNNEI. In nucleotides, the CDR3 is TGTGCCAGCAGTGGGAGGACAGGGGATTCCATGAACACTGAAGCTTTCTTT. Translating it yields CASSGRTGDSMNTEAFF.